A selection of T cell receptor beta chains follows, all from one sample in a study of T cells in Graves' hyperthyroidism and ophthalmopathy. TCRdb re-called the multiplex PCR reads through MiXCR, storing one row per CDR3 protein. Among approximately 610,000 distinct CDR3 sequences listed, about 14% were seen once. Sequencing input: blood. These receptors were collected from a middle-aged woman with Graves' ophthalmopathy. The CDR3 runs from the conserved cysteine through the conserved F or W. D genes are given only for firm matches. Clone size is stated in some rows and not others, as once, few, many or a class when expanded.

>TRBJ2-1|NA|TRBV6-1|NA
CASSTQGGGEQFF
TGTGCCAGCAGTACCCAGGGTGGGGGTGAGCAGTTCTTC
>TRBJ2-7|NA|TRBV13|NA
CASSLRQEGSYEQYF
TGTGCCAGCAGCTTAAGACAGGAGGGGTCCTACGAGCAGTACTTC
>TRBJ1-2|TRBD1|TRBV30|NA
CAWSDLGTGGNYGYTF
TGTGCCTGGAGTGACCTCGGGACAGGGGGTAACTATGGCTACACCTTC
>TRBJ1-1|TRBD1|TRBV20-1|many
CSVTPPDRGNTEAFF
TGCAGTGTCACCCCCCCGGACAGGGGCAACACTGAAGCTTTCTTT
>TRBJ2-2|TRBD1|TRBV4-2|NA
CASSLFDRVDAGELFF
TGTGCCAGCAGCCTCTTCGACAGGGTGGACGCCGGGGAGCTGTTTTTT
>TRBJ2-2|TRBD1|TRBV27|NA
CARGPDRGPDSELFF
TGTGCCAGAGGCCCAGACAGGGGGCCCGATTCCGAGCTGTTTTTT
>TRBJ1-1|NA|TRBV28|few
CASEKWPARQPQNTEAFF
TGTGCCAGCGAAAAATGGCCCGCCCGACAACCGCAGAACACTGAAGCTTTCTTT
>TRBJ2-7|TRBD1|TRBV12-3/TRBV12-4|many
CASSFDRGLTYEQYF
TGTGCCAGCAGTTTCGACAGGGGTTTAACCTACGAGCAGTACTTC
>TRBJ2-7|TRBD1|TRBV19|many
CASSIGGGIGYEQYF
TGTGCCAGTAGTATAGGAGGGGGCATCGGGTACGAGCAGTACTTC
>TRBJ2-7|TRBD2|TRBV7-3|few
CASSPQRAGGFYEQYF
TGTGCCAGCAGCCCCCAACGGGCGGGAGGATTTTACGAGCAGTACTTC
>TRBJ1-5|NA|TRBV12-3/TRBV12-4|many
CASSFRRGEQPQHF
TGTGCCAGCAGTTTTCGGAGAGGGGAACAGCCCCAGCATTTT
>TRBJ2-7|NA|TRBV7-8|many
CASSFVTYEQYF
TGTGCCAGCAGCTTTGTCACCTACGAGCAGTACTTC
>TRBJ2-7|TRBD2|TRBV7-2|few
CASSPGGTALYEQYF
TGTGCCAGCAGCCCGGGGGGGACGGCGCTCTACGAGCAGTACTTC
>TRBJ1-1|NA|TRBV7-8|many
CASSLVFVEAFF
TGTGCCAGCAGCTTGGTCTTTGTTGAAGCTTTCTTT
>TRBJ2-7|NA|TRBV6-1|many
CASSEAGSSYEQYF
TGTGCCAGCAGTGAGGCGGGGTCCTCCTACGAGCAGTACTTC
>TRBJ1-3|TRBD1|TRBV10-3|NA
CAINEDRGLGNTIYF
TGTGCCATCAATGAGGACAGGGGGCTTGGAAACACCATATATTTT
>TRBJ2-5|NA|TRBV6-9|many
CASSKLADRTANEETQYF
TGTGCCAGCAGTAAACTCGCCGACCGGACAGCGAACGAAGAGACCCAGTACTTC
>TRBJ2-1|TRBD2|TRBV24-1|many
CATSDYGTSGTYNEQFF
TGTGCCACCAGTGACTATGGGACTAGCGGGACCTACAATGAGCAGTTCTTC
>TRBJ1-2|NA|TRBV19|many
CASSIVDSYGYTF
TGTGCCAGTAGTATAGTGGACAGCTATGGCTACACCTTC
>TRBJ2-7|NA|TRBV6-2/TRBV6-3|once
CASRNPGPYEQYF
TGTGCCAGCAGAAACCCGGGACCCTACGAGCAGTACTTC
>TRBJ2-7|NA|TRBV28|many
CASSLGGRVYEQYF
TGTGCCAGCAGTTTAGGGGGCAGAGTCTACGAGCAGTACTTC
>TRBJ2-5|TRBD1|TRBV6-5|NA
CASSYETGDLGETQYF
TGTGCCAGCAGTTACGAGACAGGGGACCTGGGCGAGACCCAGTACTTC
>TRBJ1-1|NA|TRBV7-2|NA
CASSLASTIEAFF
TGTGCCAGCAGCTTAGCTTCGACGATCGAAGCTTTCTTT
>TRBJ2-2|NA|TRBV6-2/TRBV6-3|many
CASSYAFGLAGYTGELFF
TGTGCCAGCAGTTACGCCTTCGGACTGGCGGGTTACACCGGGGAGCTGTTTTTT
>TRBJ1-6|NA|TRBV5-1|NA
CASSYRDNNNSPLHF
TGCGCCAGCAGCTACCGGGACAACAATAATTCACCCCTCCACTTT
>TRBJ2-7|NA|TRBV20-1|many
CSAGPESSYEQYF
TGCAGTGCGGGTCCGGAAAGCTCCTACGAGCAGTACTTC
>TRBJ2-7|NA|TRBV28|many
CASARTVLDEQYF
TGTGCCAGCGCACGGACGGTTCTGGACGAGCAGTACTTC
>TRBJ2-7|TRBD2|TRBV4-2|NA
CASSTGLAGVSYEQYF
TGTGCCAGCAGCACGGGACTAGCGGGAGTGTCCTACGAGCAGTACTTC
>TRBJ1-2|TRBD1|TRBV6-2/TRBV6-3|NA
CASSYSGQGRGFVVGYTF
TGTGCCAGCAGTTACTCTGGACAGGGGCGCGGGTTTGTGGTTGGCTACACCTTC
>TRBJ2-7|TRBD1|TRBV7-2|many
CASSWDRVRTYEQYF
TGTGCCAGCAGCTGGGACAGGGTAAGAACCTACGAGCAGTACTTC
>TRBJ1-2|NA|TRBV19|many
CASSIREKESYTF
TGTGCCAGTAGTATCAGGGAGAAAGAGAGCTACACCTTC
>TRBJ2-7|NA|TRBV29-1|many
CSVEDGTHYEQYF
TGCAGCGTTGAAGACGGGACCCACTACGAGCAGTACTTC
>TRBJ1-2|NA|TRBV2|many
CASTLLGSYGYTF
TGTGCCAGCACTCTCCTGGGGTCCTATGGCTACACCTTC